A single sample is the source of the 5 T cell receptor beta chains below, sequenced in a study of cytomegalovirus exposure and HLA in healthy donors. Primers included in the PCR were 60 Vbeta and 13 Jbeta primers. Libraries were prepared by immunoSEQ multiplex PCR; TCRdb keeps only in-frame clonotypes and omits some of them. The sample shows 95,000 to 150,000 clones, approximately 80% of them seen only once. The sequencing sample was made of PBMCs. These receptors were taken from a man aged 45 to 65 in good health and CMV-seronegative.

This chain uses TRBV15 with TRBJ2-3; TRBD2 matches at 14 bases. Trimming cost V 4 bases and J 4 bases; bases outside gene matches: 4. This CDR3 region has 16 residues. Looked up from germline, CDR1 is LNHNV and CDR2 is YYDKDF (reference sequence). The CDR3 nucleotides are TGTGCCACCAGCACGGGACTAGCGGGAGTTCCAGATACGCAGTATTTT. Amino acid sequence: CATSTGLAGVPDTQYF.

This chain connects TRBV7-8 to TRBJ2-3; the match to TRBD2 covers 9 bases. This CDR3 is built from 14 residues. V lost 3 bases and J lost 10; bases outside the gene matches: 8. Germline V gene lookup returns CDR1 SGHVS and CDR2 FQNEAQ. The CDR3 coding sequence is TGTGCCAGCAGCTTTAAACTAGCGGGTTCGTCGCAGTATTTT. Protein product: CASSFKLAGSSQYF.

The chain is built from TRBV5-3 and TRBJ2-7; TRBD1 agrees at 8 bases. TRBV5-3 is placed among ORFs of uncertain function. V was pared by 2 bases and J by 5 bases, with 6 bases of the junction left unmatched. The CDR3 spans 14 residues. For the CDR3, the DNA is TGTGCCAGAAGCTTTCAGGGGGCGAAGGACGAGCAGTACTTC. Protein: CARSFQGAKDEQYF.

The chain uses TRBV7-2 and TRBJ2-7; D is perhaps TRBD1 (6 bases). Per the germline V gene, CDR1 is SGHTA and CDR2 is FQGNSA. V shed 5 bases and J shed 0 bases, with 17 bases lying between them. This CDR3 is built from 16 residues. In DNA, the CDR3 is TGTGCCAGCAGCCCGGACAGTAGAGCCCACTCCTACGAGCAGTACTTC. Translating it yields CASSPDSRAHSYEQYF.

This clone has just one count. The chain couples TRBV7-3 to TRBJ2-2; D is ambiguous. The CDR3 consists of 12 residues. CDR1 is SGHTA and CDR2 is FQGTGA in the germline V gene. Trimming left V 5 bases short and J 9 bases short, with 10 bases between. Here the CDR3 reads CASSPNGRELFF. The CDR3 DNA reads TGTGCCAGCAGCCCTAATGGTCGGGAGCTGTTTTTT.